The next 4 T cell receptor beta chains were all read from a single sample in a study of shared clonotypes between healthy human individuals. The table came from immunoSEQ multiplex PCR; TCRdb's copy has only in-frame clones and leaves some out. The table shows 2.3 million or so clones, with approximately 95% occurring only once. The sequenced sample was naive CD4+ T cells from PBMCs. Subset described: CD45RA+ positively selected. All receptors come from a man aged 18 to 30 in good health. Some clones in this sample may be carry-over from other donors' samples.

V is TRBV29-1 and J is TRBJ1-5; D perhaps matches TRBD1 (5 bases). This CDR3 comprises 13 residues. Looked up from germline, CDR1 is SQVTM and CDR2 is ANQGSEA. V was cut by 6 bases and J by 6 bases, with 15 bases left in between. In nucleotides, the CDR3 is TGCAGCGTCGCATGGGGGTTGAGTCAGCCCCAGCATTTT. This encodes CSVAWGLSQPQHF.

This chain joins TRBV4-3 and TRBJ1-1, with D hard to call. CDR1 LGHNA and CDR2 YSLEER come from the germline V gene. V was cut by 5 bases and J by 0 bases, with 4 bases left in between. The CDR3 length is 12 residues. CDR3 in DNA: TGCGCCAGCAGCGGGATGAACACTGAAGCTTTCTTT. It yields the protein CASSGMNTEAFF.

The table lists this clone with a count of one. In this CDR3 the conserved last residue, phenylalanine or tryptophan, is missing, so a read error is likely. The limits of the CDR3 on the DNA are not certain, so only TCRdb's listed CDR3 is given. The chain carries TRBV28 and TRBJ1-1; the table's D call TRBD1 went unverified against the DNA. The CDR3 spans 11 residues, counting both ends. Germline loops: CDR1 MDHEN, CDR2 SYDVKM. CDR3 sequence: CASSSHRDRGD.

This clone was found once. This same CDR3 is encoded by further DNA sequences in the sample. The chain has TRBV5-1 and TRBJ1-1; 8 bases align to TRBD1. J was trimmed by 3 bases and V by 4 bases; bases with no gene match: 5. Germline CDR1 reads SGHRS; CDR2 reads YFSETQ. The CDR3 sequence is 14 residues long. CDR3 sequence: CASSLDRVYTEAFF. DNA of the CDR3: TGCGCCAGCAGCCTGGACAGGGTTTACACTGAAGCTTTCTTT.